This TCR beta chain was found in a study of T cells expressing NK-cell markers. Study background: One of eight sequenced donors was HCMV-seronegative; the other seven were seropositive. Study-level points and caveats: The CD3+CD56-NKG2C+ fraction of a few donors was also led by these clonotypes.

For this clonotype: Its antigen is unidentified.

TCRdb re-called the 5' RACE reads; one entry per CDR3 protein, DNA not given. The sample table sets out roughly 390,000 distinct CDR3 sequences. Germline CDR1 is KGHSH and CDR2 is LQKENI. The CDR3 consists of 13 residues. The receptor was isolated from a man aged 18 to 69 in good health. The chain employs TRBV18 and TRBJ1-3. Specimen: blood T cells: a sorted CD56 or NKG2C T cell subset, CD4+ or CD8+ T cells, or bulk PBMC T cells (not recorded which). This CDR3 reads CASSHTEGNTIYF.